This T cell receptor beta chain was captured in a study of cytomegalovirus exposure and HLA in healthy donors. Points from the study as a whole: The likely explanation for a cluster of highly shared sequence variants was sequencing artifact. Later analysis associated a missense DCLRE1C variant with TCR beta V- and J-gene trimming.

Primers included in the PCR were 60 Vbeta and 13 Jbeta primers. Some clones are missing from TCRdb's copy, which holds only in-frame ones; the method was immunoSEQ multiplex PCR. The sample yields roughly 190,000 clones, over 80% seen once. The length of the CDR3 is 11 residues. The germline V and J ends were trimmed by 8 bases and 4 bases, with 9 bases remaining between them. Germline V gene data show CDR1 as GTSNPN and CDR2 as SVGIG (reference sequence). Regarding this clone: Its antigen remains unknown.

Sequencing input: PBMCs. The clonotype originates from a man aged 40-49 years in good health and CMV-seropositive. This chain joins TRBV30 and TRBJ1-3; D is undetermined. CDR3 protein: CALYSGNTIYF. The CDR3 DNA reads TGTGCCCTGTACTCCGGAAACACCATATATTTT.